Presented here are 27 T cell receptor beta chains from one specimen sequenced in a study of Graves' ophthalmopathy and Graves' hyperthyroidism. TCR beta CDR3 amplification used RNA transcripts. HTBI primers served in a first-round RT-PCR, which a second-round multiplex PCR followed. TCRdb re-analysed the multiplex PCR reads in MiXCR, keeping a single row per CDR3 protein. The sample shows over a million distinct CDR3 sequences, 36% of them seen only once. Sequencing was carried out using peripheral blood or thyroid tissue (not recorded which). The origin of the receptors is an adult man with Graves' hyperthyroidism.

This clonotype was observed a single time. V usage is TRBV29-1 and J usage is TRBJ1-1; possibly TRBD1 for D (6 bases). Between the trimmed V and J ends, which lost 0 bases and 4 bases, there was a span of 18 bases. Per the germline V gene, CDR1 is SQVTM and CDR2 is ANQGSEA. This CDR3 is 16 amino acids long. The chain's CDR3 is CSVEDPGRDTVTEAFF. DNA of the CDR3: TGCAGCGTTGAAGATCCTGGCCGGGACACGGTCACTGAAGCTTTCTTT.

This clonotype was counted once. V and J are TRBV5-1 and TRBJ2-7; TRBD1 matches 9 bases. CDR1 is SGHRS, CDR2 YFSETQ, per germline. The CDR3 runs 15 residues. J was trimmed by 4 bases and V by 1 base; bases with no gene match: 6. Here the CDR3 reads CASSLNGQGRYEQYF. CDR3 nucleotide sequence: TGCGCCAGCAGCTTGAATGGACAGGGGAGGTACGAGCAGTACTTC. The full variable domain, rest sourced from reference TRBV5-1 and TRBJ2-7, is KAGVTQTPRYLIKTRGQQVTLSCSPISGHRSVSWYQQTPGQGLQFLFEYFSETQRNKGNFPGRFSGRQFSNSRSEMNVSTLELGDSALYLCASSLNGQGRYEQYFGPGTRLTVT.

This clonotype was seen at least ten times. The rearrangement uses TRBV10-1 and TRBJ2-7, with D possibly being TRBD1 or TRBD2 (5 bases each). V lost 2 bases, J lost 3 bases, and 8 bases lay in between. Looked up from germline, CDR1 is WNHNN and CDR2 is SYGVQD (reference sequence). The CDR3 spans 13 residues. CDR3 amino acids: CASSEGDGYEQYF. DNA of the CDR3: TGCGCCAGCAGTGAGGGGGACGGCTACGAGCAGTACTTC.

This rearrangement joins TRBV20-1 to TRBJ2-7, with D unresolved. Trimming stripped 3 bases from V and 3 bases from J, with 12 bases between. The CDR3 contains 13 residues. Germline V gene lookup returns CDR1 DFQATT and CDR2 SNEGSKA (reference sequence). In nucleotides, the CDR3 is TGCAGTGCTAGGGCGGCAGGTGACTACGAGCAGTACTTC. Protein product: CSARAAGDYEQYF.

This clonotype appeared many times. V usage is TRBV25-1 and J usage is TRBJ2-7; tentative D call: TRBD1 (5 bases). Looked up from germline, CDR1 is MGHDK and CDR2 is SYGVNS. This CDR3 region has 15 residues. The germline V and J ends were trimmed by 3 bases and 2 bases, with 14 bases remaining between them. The CDR3: CASSEGGQPPYEQYF. For the CDR3, the DNA is TGTGCCAGCAGTGAGGGCGGACAACCACCCTACGAGCAGTACTTC.

This clonotype was seen a handful of times. V usage is TRBV7-2 and J usage is TRBJ1-1; D might be TRBD1 (6 bases). V lost 6 bases and J lost 4, with 15 bases in between. The germline V gene has CDR1 SGHTA and CDR2 FQGNSA. This CDR3 is built from 14 residues. CDR3 DNA sequence: TGTGCCAGCAGTCGAGACCCGGGGGCCACTGAAGCTTTCTTT. It yields the protein CASSRDPGATEAFF.

This clonotype has at least ten counts. V usage is TRBV7-9 and J usage is TRBJ2-7, with D perhaps TRBD2 (6 bases). The CDR3 runs 14 residues. Germline V gene sequence: CDR1 SEHNR, CDR2 FQNEAQ (reference sequence). V lost 5 bases and J lost 4, with 15 bases in between. The CDR3 nucleotides are TGTGCCAGCAGCAAACCGGGACTTGGTTACGAGCAGTACTTC. As protein: CASSKPGLGYEQYF.

This clonotype was seen a handful of times. This sequence joins TRBV5-1 and TRBJ2-5; tentative D call: TRBD2 (7 bases). The CDR3 consists of 14 residues. In germline, CDR1 is SGHRS, CDR2 YFSETQ. The V end was cut by 4 bases, the J end by 5 bases, with 15 bases between. The chain's CDR3 is CASSVTRGGETQYF. As DNA, the CDR3 is TGCGCCAGCAGCGTAACTAGGGGGGGGGAGACCCAGTACTTC.

The chain recombines TRBV9 with TRBJ2-5, with D perhaps matching TRBD1 (5 bases). Trimming shortened V by 5 bases and J by 1 base, and 12 bases separated the two germline ends. The germline V gene encodes CDR1 SGDLS and CDR2 YYNGEE. The CDR3 runs 14 residues. The CDR3 DNA is TGTGCCAGCAGGGACAACGGCGCCCAAGAGACCCAGTACTTC. Protein product: CASRDNGAQETQYF.

This sequence joins TRBV7-2 and TRBJ2-2, with D unclear. V lost 1 base and J lost 6, with 9 bases in between. This CDR3 region has 14 residues. Germline V gene lookup returns CDR1 SGHTA and CDR2 FQGNSA. The CDR3 DNA reads as TGTGCCAGCAGCTTAGGTAGCAACGCCGGGGAGCTGTTTTTT. Its translation is CASSLGSNAGELFF.

This clonotype was seen a few times. CDR3 coding DNA: TGTGCCAGCAGTTACTCGATTACGGGCGGGGAGCTGTTTTTT. The encoded protein is CASSYSITGGELFF. V usage is TRBV6-5 and J usage is TRBJ2-2, with D unclear. The V end lost 0 bases, the J end lost 7 bases, and 9 bases lay between the germline ends. Germline loops: CDR1 MNHEY, CDR2 SVGAGI. The CDR3 totals 14 residues.

This clonotype appeared many times. The rearrangement joins TRBV6-5 to TRBJ1-5; tentatively, D is TRBD1 (5 bases). V was shortened by 5 bases and J by 7 bases, with 15 bases between the two germline ends. This CDR3 contains 14 residues. The germline gives CDR1 MNHEY, CDR2 SVGAGI. The CDR3 here is CASSAQGTVQPQHF. CDR3 in DNA: TGTGCCAGCAGTGCCCAGGGTACGGTGCAGCCCCAGCATTTT.

This clonotype was seen a few times. The chain has TRBV25-1 and TRBJ1-5; D unclear. Trimming removed 4 bases at V and 6 bases at J, with 16 bases between. CDR3 length: 15 residues. From germline, CDR1 is MGHDK and CDR2 SYGVNS. CDR3 nucleotides: TGTGCCAGCAGTGCAGAGGGATTTGCGGGTCAGCCCCAGCATTTT. This sequence encodes CASSAEGFAGQPQHF. The full variable domain, its missing parts supplied by reference TRBV25-1 and TRBJ1-5, is EADIYQTPRYLVIGTGKKITLECSQTMGHDKMYWYQQDPGMELHLIHYSYGVNSTEKGDLSSESTVSRIRTEHFPLTLESARPSHTSQYLCASSAEGFAGQPQHFGDGTRLSIL.

This clonotype was detected ten times or more. The CDR3 DNA reads as TGTGCCAGCAGTTCATCAGGACAGATAAATTCACCCCTCCACTTT. Its protein is CASSSSGQINSPLHF. The V and J genes are TRBV5-8 and TRBJ1-6, with D possibly TRBD1 on 6 matching bases. V dropped 5 bases and J dropped 7 bases, with 16 bases sitting between them. The CDR3 consists of 15 residues. Germline values: CDR1 SGHTS, CDR2 YDEGEE.

This clonotype appeared many times. The chain combines TRBV7-9 with TRBJ2-5, with D unresolved. The germline V gene encodes CDR1 SEHNR and CDR2 FQNEAQ (reference sequence). The CDR3 is made up of 15 amino acids. V shed 6 bases and J shed 5 bases, with 19 bases lying between them. Here the CDR3 reads CASRGIPPDGETQYF. CDR3 DNA sequence: TGTGCCAGCAGGGGGATACCCCCGGATGGCGAGACCCAGTACTTC.

The chain is built from TRBV2 and TRBJ1-2, with D perhaps matching TRBD1 (6 bases). This CDR3 has 13 residues. Trimming shortened V by 7 bases and J by 6 bases, and 15 bases separated the two germline ends. The germline CDR1 and CDR2 sequences are SNHLY and FYNNEI. In DNA form, the CDR3 reads TGTGCCAGCACCGCCGGGACACCGCATGGCTACACCTTC. It yields the protein CASTAGTPHGYTF.

This clonotype has ten or more counts. V usage is TRBV15 and J usage is TRBJ2-7; tentative D call: TRBD1 (5 bases). The CDR3 has 14 residues. CDR1 LNHNV and CDR2 YYDKDF come from the germline V gene (reference sequence). V lost 0 bases and J 5 bases, leaving 11 bases between the germline ends. CDR3 protein: CATSRDRASDEQYF. The CDR3 DNA reads as TGTGCCACCAGCAGAGACAGGGCGTCGGACGAGCAGTACTTC.

Notes on this clonotype: This may be a read error, as it is one base from a much larger clone. The chain couples TRBV11-2 to TRBJ2-5; 7 bases fit TRBD2. Looked up from germline, CDR1 is SGHAT and CDR2 is FQNNGV. This CDR3 has 15 amino acids. Written as DNA, the CDR3 is TGTGCCAGCAGCTTTCGCGGGAGAAATCAAGGGACCCAGTACTTC. Amino acid sequence: CASSFRGRNQGTQYF.

The CDR3 DNA reads as TGCGCCAGCAGTGCCTGGTCGTCAGGGGCCCCCGAGCAGTACTTC. This gives the protein CASSAWSSGAPEQYF. The gene calls are TRBV10-2 and TRBJ2-7; D is possibly TRBD1 (6 bases). Trimming pared 4 bases from V and 6 bases from J, leaving 19 bases between. The CDR3 totals 15 residues. Germline V gene sequence: CDR1 WSHSY, CDR2 SAAADI.

V and J are TRBV7-3 and TRBJ1-3; D unclear. The CDR3 extends over 13 amino acids. Germline V gene sequence: CDR1 SGHTA, CDR2 FQGTGA. The V end lost 5 bases, the J end lost 9 bases, and 14 bases lay between the germline ends. CDR3 nucleotides: TGTGCCAGCAGCCTTACTAGCGGGCTCACCATATATTTT. The encoded protein is CASSLTSGLTIYF.

This clonotype was counted ten times or more. V gene TRBV15 combines with J gene TRBJ2-7; possible D gene TRBD2, 5 bases. This CDR3 contains 15 residues. CDR1 and CDR2 from the germline V gene are LNHNV and YYDKDF (reference sequence). Trimming pared 3 bases from V and 3 bases from J, leaving 15 bases between. In DNA form, the CDR3 reads TGTGCCACCAGCAGCGATGCGGGTCAGTACTACGAGCAGTACTTC. Amino acids: CATSSDAGQYYEQYF.

Only a few counts were recorded for this clonotype. The chain carries TRBV19 and TRBJ1-6; 8 nucleotides agree with TRBD1. Germline CDR1 and CDR2: LNHDA and SQIVND (reference sequence). The CDR3 sequence is 16 residues long. J lost 4 bases, V lost 6 bases, and 8 bases had no gene match. The CDR3 region is CASSGFDRGYNSPLHF. CDR3 DNA sequence: TGTGCCAGTAGCGGCTTCGACAGGGGTTATAATTCACCCCTCCACTTT.

This clonotype was detected a few times. The chain combines TRBV5-1 with TRBJ1-3, with 7 bases aligning to TRBD1. The CDR3 runs 15 residues. Germline V gene data show CDR1 as SGHRS and CDR2 as YFSETQ. J lost 4 bases, V lost 0 bases, and 4 bases had no gene match. Here the CDR3 DNA reads TGCGCCAGCAGCTTGGTCCCGGGACAGGGAAACACCATATATTTT. It is translated as CASSLVPGQGNTIYF.

The genes are TRBV29-1 and TRBJ1-3; possibly TRBD1 for D (5 bases). Trimming took 3 bases from V and 8 from J, leaving 11 bases between them. CDR1 SQVTM and CDR2 ANQGSEA come from the germline V gene. The CDR3 covers 12 residues. For the CDR3, the DNA is TGCAGCGTTGAGGCTGGGGGAGACACCATATATTTT. It encodes CSVEAGGDTIYF.

CDR3 sequence reads: CASSFQGRDTEAFF. The DNA for the CDR3 is TGTGCCAGCAGTTTCCAGGGGCGGGACACTGAAGCTTTCTTT. The rearrangement links TRBV12-3 or TRBV12-4 to TRBJ1-1; perhaps TRBD1 as D (6 bases). Trimming shortened V by 3 bases and J by 3 bases, and 11 bases separated the two germline ends. The CDR3 contains 14 residues.

The rearrangement uses TRBV12-3 or TRBV12-4 and TRBJ1-5, with D unclear. V was trimmed by 6 bases and J by 11 bases, leaving 14 bases between them. This CDR3 has 12 residues. CDR3 sequence (DNA): TGTGCCAGCAGGCCCACCGCGGAGACCCAGCATTTT. This encodes CASRPTAETQHF.

The V gene is TRBV27, the J gene TRBJ2-5; TRBD2 aligns across 10 bases. V lost 4 bases to trimming and J lost 0 bases; unmatched junction nucleotides: 14. The CDR3 extends over 19 amino acids. Germline lookup yields CDR1 MNHEY and CDR2 SMNVEV (reference sequence). CDR3 coding DNA: TGTGCCAGCAGTTACCTCGGGCTAGCGGGGGCCGCTAACCAAGAGACCCAGTACTTC. The encoded protein is CASSYLGLAGAANQETQYF.